Presented here are 28 T cell receptor beta chains from one specimen sequenced in a study of response to subunit inactivated influenza vaccine. Each CDR3 protein is one row after TCRdb ran MiXCR on the RT-PCR reads. The repertoire holds fewer than 800,000 distinct CDR3 sequences, with less than 20% as singletons. This specimen consisted of PBMCs from blood, obtained 11 to 12 days after vaccination. These receptors all stem from a man aged 50-59 years who received an inactivated influenza vaccine.

This clonotype was seen a few times. The chain couples TRBV7-9 to TRBJ2-7; possibly TRBD2 for D (5 bases). V was trimmed by 1 base and J by 6 bases, leaving 13 bases between them. The CDR3 is 14 residues long. Germline V lookup: CDR1 SEHNR, CDR2 FQNEAQ (reference sequence). As DNA, the CDR3 is TGTGCCAGCAGCTTAGACCTTCTAGGAGGCGAGCAGTACTTC. Its protein is CASSLDLLGGEQYF.

This clonotype came up once. V and J are TRBV5-1 and TRBJ2-1; D not certain. The CDR3 contains 15 residues. V was cut by 0 bases and J by 5 bases, with 12 bases left in between. Looked up from germline, CDR1 is SGHRS and CDR2 is YFSETQ. Here the CDR3 DNA reads TGCGCCAGCAGCTTGGGGGCTTTAGGAAACAATGAGCAGTTCTTC. Translating it yields CASSLGALGNNEQFF. Supplemented by reference TRBV5-1 and TRBJ2-1, the full variable domain reads KAGVTQTPRYLIKTRGQQVTLSCSPISGHRSVSWYQQTPGQGLQFLFEYFSETQRNKGNFPGRFSGRQFSNSRSEMNVSTLELGDSALYLCASSLGALGNNEQFFGPGTRLTVL.

The chain recombines TRBV30 with TRBJ2-1; 10 bases agree with TRBD2. Per the germline V gene, CDR1 is GTSNPN and CDR2 is SVGIG (reference sequence). This CDR3 is built from 13 residues. Trimming took 2 bases from V and 9 from J; bases not matched to a gene: 4. CDR3 loop: CAWSKGLASEQFF. CDR3 DNA: TGTGCCTGGAGTAAGGGACTAGCGAGTGAGCAGTTCTTC.

The CDR3 coding sequence is TGTGCCAGCAGCCCTAGTCTGGGCGCTGGGGAGACCCAGTACTTC. As protein: CASSPSLGAGETQYF. The chain uses TRBV11-2 and TRBJ2-5, with no clear D. The CDR3 contains 15 residues. V was trimmed by 5 bases and J by 5 bases, leaving 18 bases between them. In germline, CDR1 is SGHAT, CDR2 FQNNGV.

The CDR3 nucleotides are TGTGCCTATTCGACAGGGCCGCCCTACGAGCAGTACTTC. This gives the protein CAYSTGPPYEQYF. The chain joins TRBV30 to TRBJ2-7; 7 nucleotides align to TRBD1. Unmatched junction bases numbered 8, after V lost 7 bases and J lost 2 bases. The CDR3 is 13 amino acids. Germline loops: CDR1 GTSNPN, CDR2 SVGIG (reference sequence). The full variable domain, its missing parts supplied by reference TRBV30 and TRBJ2-7, is SQTIHQWPATLVQPVGSPLSLECTVEGTSNPNLYWYRQAAGRGLQLLFYSVGIGQISSEVPQNLSASRPQDRQFILSSKKLLLSDSGFYLCAYSTGPPYEQYFGPGTRLTVT.

This chain joins TRBV28 and TRBJ1-1, with TRBD1 as a possible D gene (6 bases). The CDR3 is 12 amino acids. Germline V gives CDR1 MDHEN, CDR2 SYDVKM. Trimming cost V 1 base and J 9 bases, with 9 bases left between them. The CDR3 DNA sequence: TGTGCCAGCAGTTTATTGCAGGGGAAAGCTTTCTTT. This encodes CASSLLQGKAFF.

The gene calls are TRBV10-3 and TRBJ2-4, with D perhaps TRBD1 or TRBD2 (5 bases each). V was clipped by 5 bases and J by 8 bases, with 16 bases between them. Germline values: CDR1 ENHRY, CDR2 SYGVKD. The CDR3 runs to 14 residues. The DNA of the CDR3 is TGTGCCATCAGTCTCCGGGACCAACGGGACATTCAGTACTTC. Translation: CAISLRDQRDIQYF.

The V and J genes are TRBV4-1 and TRBJ2-4; tentatively, D is TRBD1 (5 bases). The germline V and J ends were trimmed by 0 bases and 0 bases, with 9 bases remaining between them. The CDR3 runs 16 residues. Germline lookup yields CDR1 MGHRA and CDR2 YSYEKL. This chain's CDR3 is CASSQEGVTAKNIQYF. The CDR3 nucleotides read TGCGCCAGCAGCCAAGAAGGGGTAACAGCCAAAAACATTCAGTACTTC.

CDR3 in amino acids: CAWSVLGAAEYGYTF. For the CDR3, the DNA is TGTGCCTGGAGTGTACTGGGGGCAGCCGAATATGGCTACACCTTC. The genes are TRBV30 and TRBJ1-2; D is possibly TRBD1 (6 bases). The V end was cut by 0 bases, the J end by 5 bases, with 16 bases between. Germline V CDR1 and CDR2: GTSNPN, SVGIG (reference sequence). The CDR3 totals 15 residues. Together with reference TRBV30 and TRBJ1-2, the CDR3 gives the full variable domain: SQTIHQWPATLVQPVGSPLSLECTVEGTSNPNLYWYRQAAGRGLQLLFYSVGIGQISSEVPQNLSASRPQDRQFILSSKKLLLSDSGFYLCAWSVLGAAEYGYTFGSGTRLTVV.

The chain employs TRBV11-2 and TRBJ1-1, with 8 bases matching TRBD1. From germline, CDR1 is SGHAT and CDR2 FQNNGV. J gave up 1 base and V 4 bases, and 8 bases lay outside the gene matches. This CDR3 is built from 16 residues. In DNA form, the CDR3 reads TGTGCCAGCAGCTCCCTCCGACAGGGGCCGAACACTGAAGCTTTCTTT. Amino acid sequence: CASSSLRQGPNTEAFF.

This chain uses TRBV20-1 with TRBJ2-1; D uncertain. CDR3 length: 12 residues. Trimming pared 6 bases from V and 4 bases from J, leaving 10 bases between. Germline-derived CDR1 and CDR2 are DFQATT and SNEGSKA (reference sequence). CDR3 nucleotide sequence: TGCAGTGCCAGGCTAGGGTACAATGAGCAGTTCTTC. It translates to CSARLGYNEQFF.

This clonotype was recorded once. The chain combines TRBV20-1 with TRBJ2-1; the D call may be TRBD1 or TRBD2 (6 bases each). The ends were cut back, 6 bases at V and 8 bases at J, with 20 bases in the middle. This CDR3 comprises 14 residues. CDR1 is DFQATT and CDR2 is SNEGSKA in the germline V gene (reference sequence). The CDR3 loop is CSAPPGARVDEQFF. CDR3 sequence (DNA): TGCAGTGCCCCGCCGGGGGCCCGGGTGGATGAGCAGTTCTTC.

The table lists this clonotype with a few counts. This chain joins TRBV20-1 and TRBJ1-5; TRBD1 matches at 7 bases. Trimming removed 6 bases from V and 5 bases from J; junction bases left unmatched: 4. The CDR3 contains 12 residues. Germline CDR1 is DFQATT and CDR2 is SNEGSKA (reference sequence). The CDR3 nucleotides read TGCAGTGCATGGGACAGCGATCAGCCCCAGCATTTT. This gives the protein CSAWDSDQPQHF.

This clonotype has ten or more counts. This chain uses TRBV12-3 or TRBV12-4 with TRBJ2-1; D perhaps matches TRBD1 (5 bases). The CDR3 length is 14 residues. V was shortened by 8 bases and J by 1 base, with 12 bases between the two germline ends. CDR3 bases: TGTGCCAGCTCTGGGGCGTTATCCTACAATGAGCAGTTCTTC. Encoded protein: CASSGALSYNEQFF.

This clonotype was counted between two and nine times. The J gene is TRBJ2-4, the V gene TRBV20-1, with TRBD1 as a possible D gene (5 bases). This CDR3 region has 13 residues. Trimming left V 3 bases short and J 4 bases short, with 10 bases between. Per the germline V gene, CDR1 is DFQATT and CDR2 is SNEGSKA (reference sequence). DNA of the CDR3: TGCAGTGCTAGTCGACAGATAAAAAACATTCAGTACTTC. This sequence encodes CSASRQIKNIQYF.

This clonotype was counted only a few times. The rearrangement links TRBV12-5 to TRBJ2-2; 13 bases fit TRBD2. Germline V CDR1 and CDR2: LGHNT, FRNRAP. V lost 0 bases and J lost 1; bases outside the gene matches: 8. There are 20 residues in the CDR3. CDR3 in amino acids: CASGLVRTSGSIENTGELFF. The DNA for the CDR3 is TGTGCTAGTGGTTTGGTACGGACTAGCGGGAGTATCGAGAACACCGGGGAGCTGTTTTTT. Based on the CDR3 plus reference TRBV12-5 and TRBJ2-2, the full variable domain is DARVTQTPRHKVTEMGQEVTMRCQPILGHNTVFWYRQTMMQGLELLAYFRNRAPLDDSGMPKDRFSAEMPDATLATLKIQPSEPRDSAVYFCASGLVRTSGSIENTGELFFGEGSRLTVL.

This clonotype was observed at least ten times. The gene calls are TRBV9 and TRBJ2-1; 7 bases are a match to TRBD2. The ends lost 0 bases at V and 1 base at J; junction bases unmatched: 1. This CDR3 region has 15 residues. Germline CDR1 is SGDLS and CDR2 is YYNGEE. The CDR3 nucleotides read TGTGCCAGCAGCGTAGCGGGAGGTTCCTACAATGAGCAGTTCTTC. Its translation: CASSVAGGSYNEQFF.

This clonotype was seen more than once but under ten times. The V gene is TRBV29-1, the J gene TRBJ1-4; 11 bases are a match to TRBD1. Germline V lookup: CDR1 SQVTM, CDR2 ANQGSEA. V shed 6 bases and J 6 bases; nucleotides not matched to a gene: 3. The CDR3 sequence is 13 residues long. CDR3 region: CSVGDRGDEKLFF. The CDR3 DNA is TGCAGCGTGGGGGACAGGGGGGATGAAAAACTGTTTTTT.

This chain joins TRBV18 and TRBJ2-7; no definite D call. The V end was cut by 1 base, the J end by 4 bases, with 11 bases between. There are 14 residues in the CDR3. Germline CDR1 KGHSH, CDR2 LQKENI. CDR3 region: CASSPQHLAYEQYF. CDR3 nucleotide sequence: TGTGCCAGCTCACCACAACATCTCGCGTACGAGCAGTACTTC. The full variable domain, in which reference TRBV18 and TRBJ2-7 provide the parts outside the CDR3, is NAGVMQNPRHLVRRRGQEARLRCSPMKGHSHVYWYRQLPEEGLKFMVYLQKENIIDESGMPKERFSAEFPKEGPSILRIQQVVRGDSAAYFCASSPQHLAYEQYFGPGTRLTVT.

This clonotype was observed a few times. The genes are TRBV7-2 and TRBJ2-7; 7 bases fit TRBD1. The trim removed 2 bases at V and 1 base at J, leaving 5 bases unmatched. This CDR3 comprises 15 residues. Germline CDR1 is SGHTA and CDR2 is FQGNSA. CDR3: CASSLYPGQSYEQYF. The CDR3 DNA follows: TGTGCCAGCAGCTTATACCCGGGACAGTCCTACGAGCAGTACTTC.

The chain combines TRBV7-8 with TRBJ2-3; 13 positions agree with TRBD2. The CDR3 loop spans 18 amino acids. Germline V gene lookup returns CDR1 SGHVS and CDR2 FQNEAQ. Germline trimming cut 0 bases from V and 1 base from J; bases unmatched to any gene: 4. In DNA, the CDR3 is TGTGCCAGCAGCTTAGCGCTAGGACTAGCGGGAGGCACAGATACGCAGTATTTT. Its translation is CASSLALGLAGGTDTQYF.

This clonotype occurred many times. J is TRBJ1-1 and V is TRBV11-2; D not resolved. V lost 1 base, J lost 8 bases, and 14 bases lay in between. The germline V gene has CDR1 SGHAT and CDR2 FQNNGV. The CDR3 is 14 residues long. This CDR3 reads CASSLASARTEAFF. The CDR3 DNA reads as TGTGCCAGCAGCTTAGCATCGGCAAGGACCGAAGCTTTCTTT.

This clonotype was observed many times. The V and J genes are TRBV15 and TRBJ1-2, with D uncertain. The V gene lost 0 bases and the J gene lost 7 bases, with 9 bases spanning the gap. Germline CDR1 and CDR2: LNHNV and YYDKDF (reference sequence). The CDR3 consists of 13 residues. The CDR3 coding sequence is TGTGCCACCAGCAGAGATCGGCTGGGTGGCTACACCTTC. Translating it yields CATSRDRLGGYTF.

The rearrangement links TRBV29-1 to TRBJ2-1; the D gene is possibly TRBD1 (5 bases). CDR3 length equals 12 residues. Trimming shortened V by 2 bases and J by 10 bases, and 12 bases separated the two germline ends. Germline V gene sequence: CDR1 SQVTM, CDR2 ANQGSEA. CDR3 region: CSVERSRTEQFF. For the CDR3, the DNA is TGCAGCGTTGAAAGGTCCAGGACAGAGCAGTTCTTC.

Ten or more counts support this clonotype. J is TRBJ2-5 and V is TRBV5-1; 10 bases align to TRBD2. This CDR3 region has 15 residues. V gave up 4 bases and J gave up 1 base; unmatched junction bases: 4. Germline V gene lookup returns CDR1 SGHRS and CDR2 YFSETQ. CDR3 nucleotides: TGCGCCAGCAGCCAACTAGCGGGATCCCAAGAGACCCAGTACTTC. Translated: CASSQLAGSQETQYF.

This clonotype was picked up a small number of times. This sequence joins TRBV28 and TRBJ2-3; no definite D call. CDR1 is MDHEN, CDR2 SYDVKM, per germline. The CDR3 sequence is 15 residues long. Trimming removed 5 bases at V and 0 bases at J, with 12 bases between. In nucleotides, the CDR3 is TGTGCCAGCAGTCCTTTTAAACGGAGCACAGATACGCAGTATTTT. The encoded protein is CASSPFKRSTDTQYF.

The chain combines TRBV27 with TRBJ1-1; maybe TRBD1 (6 bases). CDR1 MNHEY and CDR2 SMNVEV come from the germline V gene (reference sequence). This CDR3 is 14 amino acids long. Trimming pared 6 bases from V and 4 bases from J, leaving 15 bases between. DNA of the CDR3: TGTGCCAGCAGGGTACAGGGCAGGGGCACTGAAGCTTTCTTT. Translated, it gives CASRVQGRGTEAFF.

The genes are TRBV7-9 and TRBJ1-1, with D hard to call. CDR1 is SEHNR and CDR2 is FQNEAQ in the germline V gene (reference sequence). V lost 6 bases, J lost 4 bases, and 12 bases lay in between. The CDR3 sequence is 13 residues long. DNA of the CDR3: TGTGCCAGCAGTCCGGACTGGGGCACTGAAGCTTTCTTT. It is translated as CASSPDWGTEAFF.